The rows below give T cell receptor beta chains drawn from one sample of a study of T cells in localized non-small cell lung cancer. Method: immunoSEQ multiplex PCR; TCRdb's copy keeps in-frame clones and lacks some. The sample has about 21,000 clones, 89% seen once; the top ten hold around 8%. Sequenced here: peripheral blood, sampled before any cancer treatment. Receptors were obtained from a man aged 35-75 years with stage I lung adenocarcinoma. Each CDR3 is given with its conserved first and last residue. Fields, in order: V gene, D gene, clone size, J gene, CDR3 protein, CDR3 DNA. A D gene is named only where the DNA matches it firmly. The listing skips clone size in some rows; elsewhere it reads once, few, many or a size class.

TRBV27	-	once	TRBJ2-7	CASSFQGFSYEQYF	TGTGCCAGCAGTTTCCAAGGATTCTCCTACGAGCAGTACTTC
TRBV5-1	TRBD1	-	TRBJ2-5	CASSRGTVLQVETQYF	TGCGCCAGCAGCCGAGGGACAGTTCTCCAAGTCGAGACCCAGTACTTC
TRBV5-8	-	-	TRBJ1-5	CASSLGVRTGNQPQHF	TGTGCCAGCAGCTTGGGCGTGCGGACAGGCAATCAGCCCCAGCATTTT
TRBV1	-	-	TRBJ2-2	CTKGGPGELFF	TGCACCAAAGGGGGGCCCGGGGAGCTGTTTTTT
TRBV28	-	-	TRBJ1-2	CASSYRAGGYTF	TGTGCCAGCAGCTACCGGGCAGGGGGCTACACCTTC
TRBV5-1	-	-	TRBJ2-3	CASSLESSDTQYF	TGCGCCAGCAGCTTGGAGAGTTCAGATACGCAGTATTTT
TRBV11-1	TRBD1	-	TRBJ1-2	CASSLAHPSPRGGYGYTF	TGTGCCAGCAGCTTAGCGCACCCCTCTCCCAGGGGGGGCTATGGCTACACCTTC
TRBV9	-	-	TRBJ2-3	CASSADYTDTQYF	TGTGCCAGCAGCGCGGACTACACAGATACGCAGTATTTT
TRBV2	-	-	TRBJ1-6	CASNFRDDNSPLHF	TGTGCCAGCAATTTCAGGGATGATAATTCACCCCTCCACTTT
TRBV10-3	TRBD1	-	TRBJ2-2	CAISTRTGFTGELFF	TGTGCCATCAGTACCCGGACAGGGTTCACCGGGGAGCTGTTTTTT
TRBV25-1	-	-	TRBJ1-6	CASSQTDHFNSPLHF	TGTGCCAGCAGTCAGACAGACCATTTCAATTCACCCCTCCACTTT
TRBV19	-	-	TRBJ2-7	CASSMISGSYEQYF	TGTGCCAGTAGTATGATCTCGGGCTCCTACGAGCAGTACTTC
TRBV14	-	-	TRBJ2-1	CASSRSGWVAYNEQFF	TGTGCCAGCAGCCGATCAGGGTGGGTCGCCTACAATGAGCAGTTCTTC
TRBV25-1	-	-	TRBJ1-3	CASSDNQGNTIYF	TGTGCCAGCAGTGACAACCAGGGGAACACCATATATTTT
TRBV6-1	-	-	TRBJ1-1	CASSNNRDTEAFF	TGTGCCAGCAGTAACAATCGGGACACTGAAGCTTTCTTT
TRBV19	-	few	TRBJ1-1	CASKASGTEAFF	TGTGCCAGTAAAGCATCAGGGACTGAAGCTTTCTTT
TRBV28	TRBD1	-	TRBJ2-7	CASRDRVSYEQYF	TGTGCCAGCCGGGACAGAGTTTCCTACGAGCAGTACTTC
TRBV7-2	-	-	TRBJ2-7	CASSQTRGEQYF	TGTGCCAGCAGCCAAACCCGTGGCGAGCAGTACTTC
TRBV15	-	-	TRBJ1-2	CATSITGLNYGYTF	TGTGCCACCAGCATTACGGGTCTCAACTATGGCTACACCTTC
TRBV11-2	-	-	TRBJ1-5	CASSLGVTQPQHF	TGTGCCAGCAGCTTAGGAGTCACTCAGCCCCAGCATTTT
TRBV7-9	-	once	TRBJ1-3	CASSPEVQGRGNTIYF	TGTGCCAGCAGCCCAGAGGTACAGGGACGCGGAAACACCATATATTTT
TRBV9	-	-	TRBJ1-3	CASSALTGSGNTIYF	TGTGCCAGCAGCGCCCTGACAGGTTCTGGAAACACCATATATTTT
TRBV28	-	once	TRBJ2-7	CASSLAGDEQYF	TGTGCCAGCAGTTTAGCCGGGGACGAGCAGTACTTC
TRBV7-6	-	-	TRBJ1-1	CASTEQAGSTEAFF	TGTGCCAGTACCGAACAGGCAGGAAGCACTGAAGCTTTCTTT
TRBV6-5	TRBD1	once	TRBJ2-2	CASSPGQVPTGELFF	TGTGCCAGCAGTCCAGGACAGGTCCCCACCGGGGAGCTGTTTTTT
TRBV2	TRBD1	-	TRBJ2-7	CASSELGQGSWEQYF	TGTGCCAGCAGTGAACTGGGACAGGGGAGTTGGGAGCAGTACTTC
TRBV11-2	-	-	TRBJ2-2	CASSLEPGTGELFF	TGTGCCAGCAGCTTAGAACCGGGGACCGGGGAGCTGTTTTTT
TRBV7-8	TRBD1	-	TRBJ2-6	CASSFTGASGANVLTF	TGTGCCAGCAGCTTTACAGGGGCCTCTGGGGCCAACGTCCTGACTTTC
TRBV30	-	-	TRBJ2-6	CAGKGGSGANVLTF	TGTGCCGGTAAGGGCGGGTCCGGGGCCAACGTCCTGACTTTC